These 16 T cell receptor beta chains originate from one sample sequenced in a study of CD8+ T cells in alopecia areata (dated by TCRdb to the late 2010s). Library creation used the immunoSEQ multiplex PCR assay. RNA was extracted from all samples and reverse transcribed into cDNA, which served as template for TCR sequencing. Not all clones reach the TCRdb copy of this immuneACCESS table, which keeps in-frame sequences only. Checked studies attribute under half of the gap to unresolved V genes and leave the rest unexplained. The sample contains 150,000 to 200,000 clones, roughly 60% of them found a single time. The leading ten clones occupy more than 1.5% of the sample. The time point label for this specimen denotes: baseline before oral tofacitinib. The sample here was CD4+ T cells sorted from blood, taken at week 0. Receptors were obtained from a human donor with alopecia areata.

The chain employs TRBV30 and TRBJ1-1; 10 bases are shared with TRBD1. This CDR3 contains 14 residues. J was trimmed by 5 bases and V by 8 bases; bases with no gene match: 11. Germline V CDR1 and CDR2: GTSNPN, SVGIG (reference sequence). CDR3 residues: CALGRDRGYTEAFF. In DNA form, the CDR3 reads TGTGCCCTCGGCCGGGACAGGGGATATACTGAAGCTTTCTTT.

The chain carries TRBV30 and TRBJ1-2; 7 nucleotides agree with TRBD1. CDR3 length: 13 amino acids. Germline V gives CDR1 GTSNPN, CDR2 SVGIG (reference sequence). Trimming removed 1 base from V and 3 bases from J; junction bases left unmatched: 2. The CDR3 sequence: CAWSGQGHYGYTF. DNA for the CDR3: TGTGCCTGGAGTGGACAGGGACACTATGGCTACACCTTC.

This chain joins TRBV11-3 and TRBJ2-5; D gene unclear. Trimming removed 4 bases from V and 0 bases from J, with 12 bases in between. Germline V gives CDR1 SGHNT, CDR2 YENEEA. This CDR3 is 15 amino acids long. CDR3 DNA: TGTGCCAGCAGCTCGGCGGATAAGTACCAAGAGACCCAGTACTTC. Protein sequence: CASSSADKYQETQYF.

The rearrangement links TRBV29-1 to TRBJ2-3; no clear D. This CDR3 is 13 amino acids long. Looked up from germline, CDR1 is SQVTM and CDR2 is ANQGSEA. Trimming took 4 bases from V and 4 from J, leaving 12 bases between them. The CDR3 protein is CSVVFGGADTQYF. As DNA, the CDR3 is TGCAGCGTTGTTTTCGGTGGAGCAGATACGCAGTATTTT.

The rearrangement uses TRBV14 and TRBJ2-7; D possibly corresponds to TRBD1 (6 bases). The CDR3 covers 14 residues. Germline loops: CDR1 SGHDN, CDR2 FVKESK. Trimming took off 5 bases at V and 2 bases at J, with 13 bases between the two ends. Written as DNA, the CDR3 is TGTGCCAGCAGCTATTCTGGACAGACCTACGAGCAGTACTTC. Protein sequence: CASSYSGQTYEQYF.

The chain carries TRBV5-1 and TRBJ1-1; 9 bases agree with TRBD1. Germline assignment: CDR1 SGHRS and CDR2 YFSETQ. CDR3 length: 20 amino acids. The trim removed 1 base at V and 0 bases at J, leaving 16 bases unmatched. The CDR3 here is CASSLRTGRTGVWVNTEAFF. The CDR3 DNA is TGCGCCAGCAGCTTGCGTACTGGGAGGACAGGGGTTTGGGTGAACACTGAAGCTTTCTTT.

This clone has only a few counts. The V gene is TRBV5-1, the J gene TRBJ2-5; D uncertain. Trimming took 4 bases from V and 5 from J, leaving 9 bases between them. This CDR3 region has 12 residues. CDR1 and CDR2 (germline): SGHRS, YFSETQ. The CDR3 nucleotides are TGCGCCAGCAGCCCATACGGGGAGACCCAGTACTTC. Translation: CASSPYGETQYF.

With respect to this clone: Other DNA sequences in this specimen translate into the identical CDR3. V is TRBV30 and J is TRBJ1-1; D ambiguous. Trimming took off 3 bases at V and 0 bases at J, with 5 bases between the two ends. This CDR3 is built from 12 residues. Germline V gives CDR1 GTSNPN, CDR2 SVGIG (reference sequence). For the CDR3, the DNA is TGTGCCTGGAGGGACTTGAACACTGAAGCTTTCTTT. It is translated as CAWRDLNTEAFF.

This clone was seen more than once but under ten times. CDR3: CASSLSGTGDDTF. CDR3 DNA: TGCGCCAGCAGCTTGTCGGGGACAGGGGATGACACCTTC. V is TRBV5-1 and J is TRBJ1-2; 10 bases map to TRBD1. With 1 base clipped from V and 12 bases from J, the junction kept 6 bases outside the gene matches. Germline loops: CDR1 SGHRS, CDR2 YFSETQ. The CDR3 is made up of 13 amino acids.

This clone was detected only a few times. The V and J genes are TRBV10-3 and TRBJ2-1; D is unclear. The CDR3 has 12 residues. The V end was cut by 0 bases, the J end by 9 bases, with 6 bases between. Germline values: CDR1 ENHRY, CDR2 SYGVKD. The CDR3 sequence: CAISESSREQFF. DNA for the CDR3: TGTGCCATCAGTGAGTCTAGCCGTGAGCAGTTCTTC.

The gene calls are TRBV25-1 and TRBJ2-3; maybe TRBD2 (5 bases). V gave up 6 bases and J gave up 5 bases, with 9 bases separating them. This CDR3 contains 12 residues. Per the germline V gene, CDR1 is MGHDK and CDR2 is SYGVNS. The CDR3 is CASRLGVDTQYF. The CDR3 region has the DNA TGTGCCAGCAGACTCGGGGTAGATACGCAGTATTTT.

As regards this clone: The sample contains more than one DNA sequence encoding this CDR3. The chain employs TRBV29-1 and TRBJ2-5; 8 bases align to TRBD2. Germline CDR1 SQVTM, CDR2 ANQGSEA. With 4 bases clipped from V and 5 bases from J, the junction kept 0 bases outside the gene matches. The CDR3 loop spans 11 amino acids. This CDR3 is CSVGGGETQYF. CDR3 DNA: TGCAGCGTTGGCGGGGGGGAGACCCAGTACTTC.

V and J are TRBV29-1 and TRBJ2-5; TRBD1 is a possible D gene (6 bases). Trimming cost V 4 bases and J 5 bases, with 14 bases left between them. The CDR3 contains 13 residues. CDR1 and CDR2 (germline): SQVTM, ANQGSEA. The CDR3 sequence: CSVAGQYLETQYF. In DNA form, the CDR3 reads TGCAGCGTTGCCGGACAGTACTTGGAGACCCAGTACTTC.

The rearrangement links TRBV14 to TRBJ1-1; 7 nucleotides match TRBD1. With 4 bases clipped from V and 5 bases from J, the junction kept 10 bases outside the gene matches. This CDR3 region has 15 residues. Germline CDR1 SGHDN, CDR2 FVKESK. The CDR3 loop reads CASSLLSGGTTEAFF. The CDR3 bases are TGTGCCAGCAGCCTATTATCAGGGGGAACTACTGAAGCTTTCTTT.

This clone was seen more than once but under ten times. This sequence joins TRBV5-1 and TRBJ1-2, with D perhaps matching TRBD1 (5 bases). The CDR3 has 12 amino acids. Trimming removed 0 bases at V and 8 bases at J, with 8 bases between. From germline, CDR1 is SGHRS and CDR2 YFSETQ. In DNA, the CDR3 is TGCGCCAGCAGCTTGGACAGGTTCGGCTACACCTTC. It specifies CASSLDRFGYTF.

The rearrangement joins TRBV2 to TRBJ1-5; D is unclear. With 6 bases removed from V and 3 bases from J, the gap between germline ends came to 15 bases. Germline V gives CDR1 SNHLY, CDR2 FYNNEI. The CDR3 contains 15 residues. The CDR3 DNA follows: TGTGCCAGCAGCGACGGGAATTCCCACAATCAGCCCCAGCATTTT. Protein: CASSDGNSHNQPQHF. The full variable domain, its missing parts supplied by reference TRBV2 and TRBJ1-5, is EPEVTQTPSHQVTQMGQEVILRCVPISNHLYFYWYRQILGQKVEFLVSFYNNEISEKSEIFDDQFSVERPDGSNFTLKIRSTKLEDSAMYFCASSDGNSHNQPQHFGDGTRLSIL.